Reported below is one TCR beta chain. This CDR3 region has 15 residues. The junction had 6 bases not matched to a gene; V was cut back by 4 bases and J by 7 bases. Germline CDR1 reads SGHTA; CDR2 reads FQGNSA. The data stem from a study of molecular identifiers for immune sequencing clone quantification. With listed TCR primers and previously described methods, bulk TCR libraries were prepared. Each CDR3 protein is one row after TCRdb ran MiXCR on the PCR reads. The sample has hundreds of thousands of distinct CDR3 sequences; about 25% are singletons. Material: naive CD8+ T cells from blood, with Jurkat cell RNA spiked in. Subset given: FACS-sorted CD8+CD4-CCR7+CD45RA+ naive T cells. The chain couples TRBV7-2 to TRBJ1-6; 8 nucleotides line up with TRBD1. This clonotype originated in a human donor in good health. Some libraries in this study had Jurkat cell RNA spiked in. CDR3 in amino acids: CASSSGQGTNSPLHF. CDR3 DNA sequence: TGTGCCAGCAGCTCCGGACAGGGAACGAATTCACCCCTCCACTTT.